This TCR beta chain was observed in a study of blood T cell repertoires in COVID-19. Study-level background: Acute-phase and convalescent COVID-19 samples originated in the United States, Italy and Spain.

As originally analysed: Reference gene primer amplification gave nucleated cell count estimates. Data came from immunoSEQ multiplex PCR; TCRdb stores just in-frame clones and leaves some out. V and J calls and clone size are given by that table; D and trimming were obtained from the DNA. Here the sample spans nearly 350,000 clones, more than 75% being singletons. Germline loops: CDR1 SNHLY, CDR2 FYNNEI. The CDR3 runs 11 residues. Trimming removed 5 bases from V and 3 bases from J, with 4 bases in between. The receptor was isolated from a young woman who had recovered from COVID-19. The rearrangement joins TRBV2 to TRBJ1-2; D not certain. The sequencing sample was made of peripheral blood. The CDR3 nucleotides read TGTGCCAGCAGTCTTGACTATGGCTACACCTTC. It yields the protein CASSLDYGYTF. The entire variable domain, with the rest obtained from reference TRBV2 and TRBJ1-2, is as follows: EPEVTQTPSHQVTQMGQEVILRCVPISNHLYFYWYRQILGQKVEFLVSFYNNEISEKSEIFDDQFSVERPDGSNFTLKIRSTKLEDSAMYFCASSLDYGYTFGSGTRLTVV.